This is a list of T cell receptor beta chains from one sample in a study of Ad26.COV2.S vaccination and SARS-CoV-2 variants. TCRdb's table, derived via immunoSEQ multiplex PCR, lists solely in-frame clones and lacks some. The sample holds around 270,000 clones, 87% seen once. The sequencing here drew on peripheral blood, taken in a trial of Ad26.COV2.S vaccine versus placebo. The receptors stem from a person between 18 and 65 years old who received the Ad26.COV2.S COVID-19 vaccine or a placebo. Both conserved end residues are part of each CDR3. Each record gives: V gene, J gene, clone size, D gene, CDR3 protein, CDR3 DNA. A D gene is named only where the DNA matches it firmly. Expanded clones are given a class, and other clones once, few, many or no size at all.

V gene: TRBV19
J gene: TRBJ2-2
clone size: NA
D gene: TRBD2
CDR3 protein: CASGTLAGGPGTGELFF
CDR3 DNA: TGTGCCAGTGGTACACTAGCGGGGGGCCCTGGTACCGGGGAGCTGTTTTTT

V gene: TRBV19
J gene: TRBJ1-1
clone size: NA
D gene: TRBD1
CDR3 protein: CASRNRGMRNTEAFF
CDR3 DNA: TGTGCCAGTAGAAACAGGGGAATGCGGAACACTGAAGCTTTCTTT

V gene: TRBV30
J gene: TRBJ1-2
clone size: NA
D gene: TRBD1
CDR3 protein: CAWSRRDRELGGYTF
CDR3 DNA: TGTGCCTGGAGTCGGAGGGACAGGGAACTTGGGGGCTACACCTTC

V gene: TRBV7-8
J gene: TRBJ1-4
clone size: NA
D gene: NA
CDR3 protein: CASSFSGGATNEKLFF
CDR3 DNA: TGTGCCAGCAGCTTCTCCGGGGGGGCAACTAATGAAAAACTGTTTTTT

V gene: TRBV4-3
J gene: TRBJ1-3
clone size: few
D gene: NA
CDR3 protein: CASSQQQGPGNTIYF
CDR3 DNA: TGCGCCAGCAGCCAACAACAGGGCCCTGGAAACACCATATATTTT

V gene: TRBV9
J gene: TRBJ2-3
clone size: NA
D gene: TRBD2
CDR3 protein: CASSVLGGGGTDTQYF
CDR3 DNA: TGTGCCAGCAGTGTCCTGGGCGGGGGGGGCACAGATACGCAGTATTTT

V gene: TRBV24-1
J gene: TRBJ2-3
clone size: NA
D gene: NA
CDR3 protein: CATSDLTGDTQYF
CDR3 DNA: TGTGCCACCAGTGACCTCACAGGAGATACGCAGTATTTT

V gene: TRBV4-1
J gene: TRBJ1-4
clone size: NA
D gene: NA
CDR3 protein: CASSLGSAATNEKLFF
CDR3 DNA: TGCGCCAGCAGCCTAGGCTCTGCTGCAACTAATGAAAAACTGTTTTTT

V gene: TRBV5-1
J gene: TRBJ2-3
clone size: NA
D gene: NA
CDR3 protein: CASSLPAFTDTQYF
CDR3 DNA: TGCGCCAGCAGCTTGCCGGCCTTCACAGATACGCAGTATTTT

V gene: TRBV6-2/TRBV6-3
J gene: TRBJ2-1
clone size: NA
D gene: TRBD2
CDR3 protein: CASSYAVWGSGINRNEQFF
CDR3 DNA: TGTGCCAGCAGTTACGCGGTGTGGGGTAGCGGGATTAACCGCAATGAGCAGTTCTTC

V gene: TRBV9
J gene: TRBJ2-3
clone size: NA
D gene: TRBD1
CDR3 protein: CASSKRTGWGDTQYF
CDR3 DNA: TGTGCCAGCAGCAAACGGACAGGGTGGGGAGATACGCAGTATTTT

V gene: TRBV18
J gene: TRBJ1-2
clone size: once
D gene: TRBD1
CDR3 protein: CASSPGQGANYGYTF
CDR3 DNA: TGTGCCAGCTCCCCGGGACAGGGGGCGAACTATGGCTACACCTTC

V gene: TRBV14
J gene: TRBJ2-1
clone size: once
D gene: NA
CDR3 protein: CASSQGVRAYNEQFF
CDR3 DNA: TGTGCCAGCAGCCAAGGGGTAAGGGCCTACAATGAGCAGTTCTTC

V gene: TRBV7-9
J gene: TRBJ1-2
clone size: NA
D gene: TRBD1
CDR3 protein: CASSLTGIGGYTF
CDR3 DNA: TGTGCCAGCAGCTTGACAGGGATCGGAGGCTACACCTTC

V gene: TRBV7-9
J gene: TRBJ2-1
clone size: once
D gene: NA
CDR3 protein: CASSLELALTEQFF
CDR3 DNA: TGTGCCAGCAGCTTGGAACTAGCCCTGACAGAGCAGTTCTTC

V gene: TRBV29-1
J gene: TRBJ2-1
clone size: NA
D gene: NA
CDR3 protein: CSVEGGSSYNEQFF
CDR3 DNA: TGCAGCGTTGAAGGAGGTTCCTCCTACAATGAGCAGTTCTTC

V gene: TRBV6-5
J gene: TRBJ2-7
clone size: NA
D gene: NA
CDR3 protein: CASSYSTYSPYEQYF
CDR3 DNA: TGTGCCAGCAGTTACTCGACATATTCTCCCTACGAGCAGTACTTC

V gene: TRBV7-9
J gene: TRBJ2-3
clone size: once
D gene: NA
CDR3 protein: CASRGYSSTDTQYF
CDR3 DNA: TGTGCCAGCAGGGGGTACTCTAGCACAGATACGCAGTATTTT

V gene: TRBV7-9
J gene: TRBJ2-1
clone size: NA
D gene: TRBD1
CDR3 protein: CASSPNRGIAYNEQFF
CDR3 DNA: TGTGCCAGCAGCCCGAACAGGGGGATCGCCTACAATGAGCAGTTCTTC

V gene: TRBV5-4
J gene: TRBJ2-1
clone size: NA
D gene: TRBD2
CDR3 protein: CASSLGLAGAVSYNEQFF
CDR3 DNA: TGTGCCAGCAGCTTGGGACTAGCGGGGGCCGTCTCCTACAATGAGCAGTTCTTC

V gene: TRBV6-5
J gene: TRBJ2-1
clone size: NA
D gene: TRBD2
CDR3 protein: CASSPTSGGEFF
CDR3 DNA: TGTGCCAGCAGTCCGACTAGCGGGGGAGAGTTCTTC

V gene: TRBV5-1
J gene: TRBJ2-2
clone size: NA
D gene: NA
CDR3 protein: CASSLNQGGSTGELFF
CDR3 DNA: TGCGCCAGCAGCCTGAATCAGGGTGGGTCCACCGGGGAGCTGTTTTTT

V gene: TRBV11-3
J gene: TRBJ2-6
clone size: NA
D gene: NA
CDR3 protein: CASSLGEAGDGANVLTF
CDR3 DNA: TGTGCCAGCAGCCTCGGGGAGGCCGGGGATGGGGCCAACGTCCTGACTTTC

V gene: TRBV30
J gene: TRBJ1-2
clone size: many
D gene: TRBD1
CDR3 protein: CAWSRDRPYGYTF
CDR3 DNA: TGTGCCTGGAGCCGGGACAGGCCCTATGGCTACACCTTC

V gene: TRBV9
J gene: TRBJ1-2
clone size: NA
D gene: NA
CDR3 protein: CASTQQGLPNYGYTF
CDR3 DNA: TGTGCCAGCACTCAACAGGGTCTACCTAACTATGGCTACACCTTC

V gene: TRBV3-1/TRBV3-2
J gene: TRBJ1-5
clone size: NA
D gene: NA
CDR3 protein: CASSQGVVSNQPQHF
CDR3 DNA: TGTGCCAGCAGCCAAGGGGTTGTGAGCAATCAGCCCCAGCATTTT

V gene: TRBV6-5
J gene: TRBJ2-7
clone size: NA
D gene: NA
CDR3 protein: CASSPSAGDTYEQYF
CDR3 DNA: TGTGCCAGCAGTCCCTCCGCCGGGGATACCTACGAGCAGTACTTC

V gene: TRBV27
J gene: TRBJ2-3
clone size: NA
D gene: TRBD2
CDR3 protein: CASSFLLAGGANTDTQYF
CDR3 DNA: TGTGCCAGCAGTTTCCTGCTAGCGGGAGGGGCGAACACAGATACGCAGTATTTT

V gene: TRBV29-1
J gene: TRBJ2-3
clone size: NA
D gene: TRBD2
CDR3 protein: CSVEDWGSGGLSTDTQYF
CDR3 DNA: TGCAGCGTTGAAGATTGGGGGAGCGGGGGGCTTAGCACAGATACGCAGTATTTT

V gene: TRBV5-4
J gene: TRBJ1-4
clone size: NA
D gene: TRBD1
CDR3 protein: CASSLTGAGTNEKLFF
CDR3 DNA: TGTGCCAGCAGCCTGACAGGGGCGGGCACTAATGAAAAACTGTTTTTT

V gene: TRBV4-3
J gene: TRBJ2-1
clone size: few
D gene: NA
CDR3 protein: CASRLERGADEQFF
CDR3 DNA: TGCGCCAGCAGACTTGAACGGGGGGCCGATGAGCAGTTCTTC

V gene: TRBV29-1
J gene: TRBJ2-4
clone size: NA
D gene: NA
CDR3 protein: CSVIKGIQYF
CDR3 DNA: TGCAGCGTGATAAAGGGCATTCAGTACTTC

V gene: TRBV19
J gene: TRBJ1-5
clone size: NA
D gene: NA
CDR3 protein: CASSPSRGVGNQPQHF
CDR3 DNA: TGTGCCAGTAGCCCAAGCCGGGGGGTTGGCAATCAGCCCCAGCATTTT

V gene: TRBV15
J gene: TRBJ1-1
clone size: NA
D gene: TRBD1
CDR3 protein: CATSRPRDRPYRDPNTEAFF
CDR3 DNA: TGTGCCACCAGCAGACCCCGGGACAGACCTTATCGTGACCCGAACACTGAAGCTTTCTTT

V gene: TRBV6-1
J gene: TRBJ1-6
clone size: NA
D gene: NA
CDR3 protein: CASSEKTGQNSPLHF
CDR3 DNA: TGTGCCAGCAGTGAAAAGACAGGTCAAAATTCACCCCTCCACTTT

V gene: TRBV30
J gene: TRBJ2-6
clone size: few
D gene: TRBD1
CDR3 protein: CAWRRDRGRGGANVLTF
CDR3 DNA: TGTGCCTGGAGGCGGGACAGGGGGCGCGGTGGGGCCAACGTCCTGACTTTC

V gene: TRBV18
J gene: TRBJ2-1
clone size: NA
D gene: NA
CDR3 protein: CASSPPGGNEQFF
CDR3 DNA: TGTGCCAGCTCACCACCCGGGGGCAATGAGCAGTTCTTC

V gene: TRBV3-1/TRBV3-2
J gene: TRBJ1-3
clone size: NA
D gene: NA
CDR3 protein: CASRGDRRNTIYF
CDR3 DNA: TGTGCCAGCAGGGGGGACCGGAGAAACACCATATATTTT

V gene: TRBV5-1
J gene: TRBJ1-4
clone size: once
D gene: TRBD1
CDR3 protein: CASSPTGGLSREKLFF
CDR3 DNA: TGCGCCAGCAGCCCGACAGGGGGACTTTCCCGTGAAAAACTGTTTTTT